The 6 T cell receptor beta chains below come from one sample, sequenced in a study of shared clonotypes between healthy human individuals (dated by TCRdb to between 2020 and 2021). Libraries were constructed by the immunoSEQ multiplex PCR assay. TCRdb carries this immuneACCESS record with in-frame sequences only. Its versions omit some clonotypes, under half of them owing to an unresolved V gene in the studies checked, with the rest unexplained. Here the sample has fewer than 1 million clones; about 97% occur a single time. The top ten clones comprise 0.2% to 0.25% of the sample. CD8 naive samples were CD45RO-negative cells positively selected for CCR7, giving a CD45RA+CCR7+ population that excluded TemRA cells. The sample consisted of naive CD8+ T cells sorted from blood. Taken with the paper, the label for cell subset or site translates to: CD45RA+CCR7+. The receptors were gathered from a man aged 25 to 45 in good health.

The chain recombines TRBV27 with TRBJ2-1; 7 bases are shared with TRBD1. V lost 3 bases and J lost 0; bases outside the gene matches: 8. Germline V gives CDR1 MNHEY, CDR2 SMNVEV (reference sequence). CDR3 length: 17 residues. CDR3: CASSLGLRGSSYNEQFF. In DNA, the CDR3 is TGTGCCAGCAGTTTGGGCCTCAGGGGGAGCTCCTACAATGAGCAGTTCTTC.

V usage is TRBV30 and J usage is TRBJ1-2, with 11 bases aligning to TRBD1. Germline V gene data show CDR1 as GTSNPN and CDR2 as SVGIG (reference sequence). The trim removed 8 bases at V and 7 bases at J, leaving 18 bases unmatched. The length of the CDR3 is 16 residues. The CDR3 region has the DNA TGTGCCGGCCCACGTATAACAGAGGACAGGGGGCTTGGCTACACCTTC. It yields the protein CAGPRITEDRGLGYTF.

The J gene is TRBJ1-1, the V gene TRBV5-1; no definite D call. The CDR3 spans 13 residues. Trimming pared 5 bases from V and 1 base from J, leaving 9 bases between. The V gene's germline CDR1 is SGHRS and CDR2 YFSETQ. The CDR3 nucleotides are TGCGCCAGCAGGAGACATACGAACACTGAAGCTTTCTTT. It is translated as CASRRHTNTEAFF. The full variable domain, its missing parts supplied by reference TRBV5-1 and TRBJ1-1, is KAGVTQTPRYLIKTRGQQVTLSCSPISGHRSVSWYQQTPGQGLQFLFEYFSETQRNKGNFPGRFSGRQFSNSRSEMNVSTLELGDSALYLCASRRHTNTEAFFGQGTRLTVV.

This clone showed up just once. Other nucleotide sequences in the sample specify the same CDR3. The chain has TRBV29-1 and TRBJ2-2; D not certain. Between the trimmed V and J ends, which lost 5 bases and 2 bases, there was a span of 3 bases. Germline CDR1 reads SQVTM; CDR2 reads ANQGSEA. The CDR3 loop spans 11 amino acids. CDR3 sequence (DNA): TGCAGCGTTCGAAACACCGGGGAGCTGTTTTTT. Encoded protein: CSVRNTGELFF.

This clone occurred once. DNA for the CDR3: TGTGCCAGCAGCCTCGGGACCCCGCCGCAGTATTTT. It encodes CASSLGTPPQYF. This chain joins TRBV4-2 and TRBJ2-3; D may match TRBD1 or TRBD2 (5 bases each). V lost 4 bases and J 10 bases, leaving 12 bases between the germline ends. CDR3 size: 12 residues. Germline V gene data show CDR1 as LGHNA and CDR2 as YNFKEQ.

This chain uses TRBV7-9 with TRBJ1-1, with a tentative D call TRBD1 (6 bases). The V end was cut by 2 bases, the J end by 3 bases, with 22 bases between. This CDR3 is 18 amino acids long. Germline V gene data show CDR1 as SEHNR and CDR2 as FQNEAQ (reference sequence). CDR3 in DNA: TGTGCCAGCAGCTTAATTTCTTCGGGGTACGAGGGGGACACTGAAGCTTTCTTT. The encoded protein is CASSLISSGYEGDTEAFF.